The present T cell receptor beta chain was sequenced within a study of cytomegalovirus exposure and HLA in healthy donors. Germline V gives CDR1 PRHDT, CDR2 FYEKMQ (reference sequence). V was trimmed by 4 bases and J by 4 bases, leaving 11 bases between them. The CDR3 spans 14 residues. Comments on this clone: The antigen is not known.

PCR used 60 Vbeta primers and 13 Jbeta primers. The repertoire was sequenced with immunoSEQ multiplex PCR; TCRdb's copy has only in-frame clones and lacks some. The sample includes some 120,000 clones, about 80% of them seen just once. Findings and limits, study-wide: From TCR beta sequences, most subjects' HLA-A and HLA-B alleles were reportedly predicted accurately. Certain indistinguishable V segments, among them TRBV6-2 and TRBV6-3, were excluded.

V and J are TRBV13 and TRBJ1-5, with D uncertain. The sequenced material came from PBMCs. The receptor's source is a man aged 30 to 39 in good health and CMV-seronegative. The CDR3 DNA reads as TGTGCCAGCAGCTCGCGGGGTTTAAATCAGCCCCAGCATTTT. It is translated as CASSSRGLNQPQHF.